This T cell receptor beta chain was captured by sequencing in a study of T-cell reconstitution after alpha-beta-depleted transplantation in children. General study points: Alpha-beta T cells about two months after transplant reportedly derived from several hundred expanded graft clones. When one year had passed after transplant, most T-cell counts and diversity came from newly produced T cells. Recipient T cells and thymic progenitors that survived gave rise to the high TCRbeta diversity observed at day 60 in some patients.

V was cut by 4 bases and J by 0 bases, with 14 bases left in between. Germline CDR1 reads SGDLS; CDR2 reads YYNGEE. The CDR3 is 15 residues long. At least ten counts were recorded for this clonotype. Its antigen is not identified. A TCRbeta library incorporating unique molecular identifiers was prepared. TCRdb re-called the PCR reads with MiXCR, one entry per CDR3 protein. This table holds about 180,000 distinct CDR3 sequences, approximately 12% found once. This chain joins TRBV9 and TRBJ2-7; weak D call: TRBD1 (6 bases). The material was PBMCs, obtained before TCRalphabeta/CD19-depleted stem cell transplant. The source is a boy aged 2-9 years with acute myeloid leukemia, due to receive a stem cell transplant. The CDR3 loop is CASSPKDRFSYEQYF. CDR3 sequence (DNA): TGTGCCAGCAGCCCAAAGGACAGATTCTCCTACGAGCAGTACTTC.